These 23 T cell receptor beta chains were sequenced from one sample in a study of cytomegalovirus exposure and HLA in healthy donors. Generated by immunoSEQ multiplex PCR, the TCRdb table keeps only in-frame clones and is missing some. The table includes around 300,000 clones, 88% detected once. The sequenced material came from PBMCs. These receptors were collected from a woman aged 18-35 years in good health and CMV-seronegative.

The chain is built from TRBV7-3 and TRBJ2-2, with D maybe TRBD2 (6 bases). This CDR3 comprises 15 residues. Germline V CDR1 and CDR2: SGHTA, FQGTGA. V was pared by 1 base and J by 6 bases, with 12 bases between. The CDR3 DNA reads as TGTGCCAGCAGCTTAAGGCCCCGCGGGGCCGGGGAGCTGTTTTTT. Protein sequence: CASSLRPRGAGELFF.

The genes are TRBV28 and TRBJ2-7, with D tentatively TRBD2 (6 bases). Trimming pared 4 bases from V and 8 bases from J, leaving 9 bases between. This CDR3 comprises 11 residues. Germline CDR1 and CDR2: MDHEN and SYDVKM. CDR3 DNA sequence: TGTGCCAGCAGTTCACGGGGGAAGCAGTACTTC. It translates to CASSSRGKQYF.

The chain joins TRBV28 to TRBJ1-3; D is uncertain. The germline V gene has CDR1 MDHEN and CDR2 SYDVKM. This CDR3 is built from 16 residues. V lost 6 bases to trimming and J lost 0 bases, with 15 bases between them. In DNA form, the CDR3 reads TGTGCCAGCAGGACGCTCGGAGATAGCTCTGGAAACACCATATATTTT. Protein sequence: CASRTLGDSSGNTIYF.

The chain joins TRBV10-3 to TRBJ2-1; TRBD2 agrees at 8 bases. Germline CDR1 and CDR2: ENHRY and SYGVKD. The CDR3 sequence is 17 residues long. V trimming: 6 bases; J trimming: 6 bases; junction bases outside the gene matches: 16. The CDR3 loop reads CAIRKNKDSGNFNEQFF. In DNA form, the CDR3 reads TGTGCCATCAGGAAAAACAAAGATAGCGGGAACTTCAATGAGCAGTTCTTC.

V usage is TRBV5-6 and J usage is TRBJ2-7; 7 nucleotides agree with TRBD2. The CDR3 is made up of 17 amino acids. CDR1 is SGHDT, CDR2 YYEEEE, per germline. The trim removed 4 bases at V and 0 bases at J, leaving 13 bases unmatched. The CDR3 DNA follows: TGTGCCAGCAGCCCGGATCGAGCGGGGACCCACTCCTACGAGCAGTACTTC. Translation gives CASSPDRAGTHSYEQYF.

This clone occurred once. The chain combines TRBV18 with TRBJ2-3; D is possibly TRBD2 (6 bases). Trimming cost V 2 bases and J 2 bases, with 20 bases left between them. The CDR3 spans 18 residues. Germline V gene lookup returns CDR1 KGHSH and CDR2 LQKENI. The CDR3 region is CASSPGELWLANTDTQYF. The CDR3 DNA is TGTGCCAGCTCACCAGGGGAGCTTTGGCTAGCGAACACAGATACGCAGTATTTT.

In this sample, this clone turned up once. This chain joins TRBV28 and TRBJ2-3; 7 positions match TRBD1. Trimming removed 5 bases from V and 1 base from J; junction bases left unmatched: 9. The V gene's germline CDR1 is MDHEN and CDR2 SYDVKM. The CDR3 consists of 16 residues. Written as DNA, the CDR3 is TGTGCCAGCAGTCCCTGGACAGGTGTAGGCACAGATACGCAGTATTTT. This gives the protein CASSPWTGVGTDTQYF.

The chain has TRBV11-2 and TRBJ2-1; 9 nucleotides match TRBD1. There are 15 residues in the CDR3. After removal of 3 bases from V and 2 bases from J, the junction contained 2 bases not matched to a gene. From germline, CDR1 is SGHAT and CDR2 FQNNGV. CDR3 DNA sequence: TGTGCCAGCAGCTTCTGGACAGGGGCCTACAATGAGCAGTTCTTC. Encoded protein: CASSFWTGAYNEQFF.

The V and J genes are TRBV5-1 and TRBJ2-3, with D possibly being TRBD2 (5 bases). V was trimmed by 4 bases and J by 0 bases, leaving 15 bases between them. There are 16 residues in the CDR3. Germline V gives CDR1 SGHRS, CDR2 YFSETQ. CDR3 residues: CASSRTTGFSTDTQYF. CDR3 DNA: TGCGCCAGCAGCCGAACTACGGGGTTCAGCACAGATACGCAGTATTTT.

The chain is built from TRBV29-1 and TRBJ2-7; TRBD1 matches at 7 bases. CDR1 is SQVTM, CDR2 ANQGSEA, per germline. The CDR3 contains 13 residues. V was clipped by 4 bases and J by 3 bases; unmatched bases: 6. The CDR3 reads CSVGAGGNYEQYF. The CDR3 bases are TGCAGCGTTGGGGCAGGGGGAAACTACGAGCAGTACTTC.

The V gene is TRBV21-1, the J gene TRBJ2-3; the table calls TRBD2, which could not be checked here. TRBV21-1 is termed a pseudogene. The CDR3 sequence is 10 residues long. The CDR3 DNA reads as TGTGCCAGCAACTCAGATACGCAGTATTTT. Translated: CASNSDTQYF.

This sequence joins TRBV9 and TRBJ2-1; 7 nucleotides align to TRBD2. The CDR3 contains 16 residues. Germline V lookup: CDR1 SGDLS, CDR2 YYNGEE. J was trimmed by 7 bases and V by 0 bases; bases with no gene match: 10. The CDR3 coding sequence is TGTGCCAGCAGCGTAGCCTGGTGGCGGGAGAGTAATGAGCAGTTCTTC. Residues: CASSVAWWRESNEQFF.

The gene calls are TRBV29-1 and TRBJ1-2; possible D gene TRBD1, 6 bases. V lost 4 bases and J 11 bases, leaving 17 bases between the germline ends. Germline loops: CDR1 SQVTM, CDR2 ANQGSEA. The CDR3 sequence is 12 residues long. CDR3 protein: CSVGGSGQTYTF. DNA for the CDR3: TGCAGCGTTGGAGGTTCCGGACAGACTTACACCTTC.

The rearrangement uses TRBV5-1 and TRBJ1-4; D unclear. The CDR3 contains 15 residues. Germline V lookup: CDR1 SGHRS, CDR2 YFSETQ. Trimming shortened V by 4 bases and J by 4 bases, and 14 bases separated the two germline ends. CDR3 amino acids: CASSLAGLGNEKLFF. CDR3 sequence (DNA): TGCGCCAGCAGCCTCGCGGGTCTCGGTAATGAAAAACTGTTTTTT.

The rearrangement joins TRBV6-5 to TRBJ1-5; D is unclear. V was trimmed by 8 bases and J by 0 bases, leaving 8 bases between them. CDR1 and CDR2 from the germline V gene are MNHEY and SVGAGI. This CDR3 has 13 residues. The chain's CDR3 is CASSTRSNQPQHF. CDR3 bases: TGTGCCAGCTCCACGCGTAGCAATCAGCCCCAGCATTTT.

The rearrangement joins TRBV15 to TRBJ1-4, with 10 nucleotides matching TRBD1. Per germline, CDR1 LNHNV and CDR2 YYDKDF (reference sequence). The junction had 5 bases not matched to a gene; V was cut back by 2 bases and J by 2 bases. This CDR3 region has 17 residues. CDR3 residues: CATSRRGQGYTNEKLFF. DNA of the CDR3: TGTGCCACCAGCAGACGGGGACAGGGGTACACTAATGAAAAACTGTTTTTT.

The V gene is TRBV28, the J gene TRBJ2-7, with D hard to call. CDR1 is MDHEN, CDR2 SYDVKM, per germline. Trimming shortened V by 5 bases and J by 3 bases, and 11 bases separated the two germline ends. The CDR3 is 13 amino acids. The CDR3 DNA sequence: TGTGCCAGCAGTATTTCATCAGTCTACGAGCAGTACTTC. It specifies CASSISSVYEQYF.

The chain joins TRBV18 to TRBJ1-4; 9 bases fit TRBD1. Unmatched junction bases numbered 4, after V lost 6 bases and J lost 5 bases. Germline assignment: CDR1 KGHSH and CDR2 LQKENI. This CDR3 region has 14 residues. CDR3 sequence reads: CASSRDRANEKLFF. As DNA, the CDR3 is TGTGCCAGCTCCCGGGACAGGGCAAATGAAAAACTGTTTTTT.

V is TRBV9 and J is TRBJ2-1; 10 bases are shared with TRBD1. Looked up from germline, CDR1 is SGDLS and CDR2 is YYNGEE. This CDR3 is 15 amino acids long. The J segment lost 7 bases and the V segment lost 0 bases, leaving 4 bases of the junction unmatched. The CDR3 is CASSVGGTGANEQFF. For the CDR3, the DNA is TGTGCCAGCAGCGTAGGGGGGACAGGGGCGAATGAGCAGTTCTTC.

This rearrangement joins TRBV28 to TRBJ1-2; unclear D gene. CDR1 and CDR2 (germline): MDHEN, SYDVKM. V was trimmed by 4 bases and J by 8 bases, leaving 8 bases between them. The CDR3 runs 11 residues. The CDR3 region is CASSSGPGYTF. Written as DNA, the CDR3 is TGTGCCAGCAGTTCTGGGCCCGGCTACACCTTC.

The chain joins TRBV28 to TRBJ1-2; D perhaps matches TRBD1 (6 bases). The CDR3 is made up of 13 amino acids. Trimming removed 3 bases at V and 8 bases at J, with 13 bases between. The V gene's germline CDR1 is MDHEN and CDR2 SYDVKM. CDR3 loop: CASSLQGIQGYTF. CDR3 DNA sequence: TGTGCCAGCAGTTTGCAGGGGATTCAAGGCTACACCTTC.

The chain links TRBV4-2 to TRBJ2-7; D is unclear. This CDR3 spans 16 amino acids. Germline V lookup: CDR1 LGHNA, CDR2 YNFKEQ. With 0 bases removed from V and 0 bases from J, the gap between germline ends came to 12 bases. The CDR3 loop is CASSQDLADFSYEQYF. The DNA of the CDR3 is TGTGCCAGCAGCCAAGATCTGGCGGATTTCTCCTACGAGCAGTACTTC.

On this clone: The sample contains more than one DNA sequence encoding this CDR3. This rearrangement joins TRBV28 to TRBJ2-7; D is unresolved. V lost 2 bases and J lost 4, with 6 bases in between. Germline V gives CDR1 MDHEN, CDR2 SYDVKM. The CDR3 is made up of 12 amino acids. The CDR3 sequence is CASSLTSYEQYF. Written as DNA, the CDR3 is TGTGCCAGCAGTTTAACCAGTTACGAGCAGTACTTC.